This TCR beta chain stems from a study of cytomegalovirus exposure and HLA in healthy donors. Use of 60 Vbeta and 13 Jbeta primers characterized the PCR. Generated by immunoSEQ multiplex PCR, the TCRdb table keeps only in-frame clones and is missing some. This sample has more than 110,000 clones; roughly 80% occur once, and the top ten carry around 4.5%. The V gene's germline CDR1 is SGHTA and CDR2 FQGNSA. V dropped 3 bases and J dropped 10 bases, with 7 bases sitting between them. The CDR3 spans 12 residues. The origin of this receptor is a man aged 40-49 years in good health and CMV-seropositive. The chain recombines TRBV7-2 with TRBJ1-6; D ambiguous. Sequencing used PBMCs. As DNA, the CDR3 is TGTGCCAGCAGCTTGGGCTTCTCACCCCTCCACTTT. Its translation is CASSLGFSPLHF.